The 30 T cell receptor beta chains below were found in one sample sequenced in a study of blood T cell repertoires in COVID-19 (TCRdb year 2020). The method behind the library was the immunoSEQ multiplex PCR assay. As stored in TCRdb, this immuneACCESS dataset retains in-frame rearrangements with V and J assigned. A fraction of the clones does not appear; measured against another copy, unresolved V genes explain less than half of the discrepancy, and the remainder lacks a known reason. The sample table shows about 260,000 clones, and approximately 86% are seen once. Approximately 2% of the sample is held by the ten biggest clonotypes. Source material: peripheral blood. Receptors originate from a young man with active or convalescent COVID-19.

This clone has just a few counts. The chain links TRBV5-1 to TRBJ2-3; TRBD2 aligns across 7 bases. V lost 0 bases and J lost 5; bases outside the gene matches: 3. The CDR3 spans 14 residues. Germline CDR1 is SGHRS and CDR2 is YFSETQ. CDR3 nucleotide sequence: TGCGCCAGCAGCTTGGGTGGCGGGGGAGATACGCAGTATTTT. Encoded protein: CASSLGGGGDTQYF.

This clone was seen a handful of times. The V and J genes are TRBV7-3 and TRBJ1-1, with D possibly matching TRBD1 (6 bases). Germline loops: CDR1 SGHTA, CDR2 FQGTGA. CDR3 length: 15 amino acids. Trimming took off 5 bases at V and 1 base at J, with 14 bases between the two ends. CDR3 in amino acids: CASSLRGTSNTEAFF. CDR3 nucleotides: TGTGCCAGCAGCCTACGAGGGACATCGAACACTGAAGCTTTCTTT. The full variable domain, rest sourced from reference TRBV7-3 and TRBJ1-1, is GAGVSQTPSNKVTEKGKYVELRCDPISGHTALYWYRQSLGQGPEFLIYFQGTGAADDSGLPNDRFFAVRPEGSVSTLKIQRTERGDSAVYLCASSLRGTSNTEAFFGQGTRLTVV.

This chain connects TRBV6-2 or TRBV6-3 to TRBJ2-7, with 12 bases aligning to TRBD2. V shed 8 bases and J 7 bases; nucleotides not matched to a gene: 9. Germline V gene lookup returns CDR1 MNHEY and CDR2 SVGEGT. The CDR3 runs 14 residues. As DNA, the CDR3 is TGTGCCAGCCGCCGGACTAGCGGGGCAGGGGAGCAGTACTTC. Its translation is CASRRTSGAGEQYF.

This chain links TRBV15 with TRBJ1-1; D unclear. CDR1 and CDR2 (germline): LNHNV, YYDKDF (reference sequence). V dropped 1 base and J dropped 4 bases, with 13 bases sitting between them. The CDR3 consists of 15 residues. The CDR3 DNA is TGTGCCACCAGCAGAGGGGAGGAATCGGGCACTGAAGCTTTCTTT. Protein product: CATSRGEESGTEAFF.

The gene calls are TRBV14 and TRBJ2-3; D is undetermined. V was cut by 0 bases and J by 3 bases, with 7 bases left in between. This CDR3 is built from 14 residues. Germline V gives CDR1 SGHDN, CDR2 FVKESK. The CDR3 is CASSQDLRTDTQYF. The CDR3 region has the DNA TGTGCCAGCAGCCAAGATTTGAGGACAGATACGCAGTATTTT.

V usage is TRBV7-9 and J usage is TRBJ2-7; 7 bases align to TRBD2. The germline V gene has CDR1 SEHNR and CDR2 FQNEAQ (reference sequence). V lost 1 base, J lost 6 bases, and 3 bases stayed unmatched. The CDR3 totals 13 residues. DNA for the CDR3: TGTGCCAGCAGCTTAGGCGGGGGTTCCGAGCAGTACTTC. The encoded protein is CASSLGGGSEQYF.

The chain uses TRBV4-1 and TRBJ2-3; D is perhaps TRBD2 (7 bases). Trimming removed 3 bases from V and 2 bases from J, with 12 bases in between. The CDR3 spans 15 residues. Germline V gene lookup returns CDR1 MGHRA and CDR2 YSYEKL. The CDR3 loop reads CASSHTAGATDTQYF. The CDR3 nucleotides are TGCGCCAGCAGCCACACGGCGGGGGCCACAGATACGCAGTATTTT.

This chain uses TRBV6-1 with TRBJ1-6, with D perhaps TRBD1 (6 bases). Germline V lookup: CDR1 MNHNS, CDR2 SASEGT. The CDR3 length is 15 residues. Trimming left V 1 base short and J 6 bases short, with 10 bases between. For the CDR3, the DNA is TGTGCCAGCAGTGAAGGCGTCAGGGGTAATTCACCCCTCCACTTT. Its translation is CASSEGVRGNSPLHF.

The chain joins TRBV13 to TRBJ1-1, with 8 positions matching TRBD1. Germline V gene sequence: CDR1 PRHDT, CDR2 FYEKMQ (reference sequence). The CDR3 consists of 14 residues. The V segment lost 5 bases and the J segment 6 bases; nucleotides outside the gene matches: 8. The chain's CDR3 is CASSQPGGGPEAFF. The CDR3 nucleotides are TGTGCCAGCAGCCAACCAGGGGGCGGACCTGAAGCTTTCTTT.

The gene calls are TRBV5-1 and TRBJ1-2; D may be TRBD1 (6 bases). Germline V gene sequence: CDR1 SGHRS, CDR2 YFSETQ. The CDR3 runs to 15 residues. Trimming pared 4 bases from V and 4 bases from J, leaving 17 bases between. The CDR3: CASSHSGADPYGYTF. CDR3 bases: TGCGCCAGCAGCCATTCAGGGGCCGACCCCTATGGCTACACCTTC.

V usage is TRBV4-3 and J usage is TRBJ1-1; 12 bases map to TRBD1. Germline values: CDR1 LGHNA, CDR2 YSLEER. This CDR3 spans 16 amino acids. V was clipped by 0 bases and J by 5 bases; unmatched bases: 4. Here the CDR3 DNA reads TGCGCCAGCAGCCAAGATTGGGACAGGGGGCATACTGAAGCTTTCTTT. This sequence encodes CASSQDWDRGHTEAFF.

V gene TRBV12-1 combines with J gene TRBJ1-1. TRBV12-1 is shown as a pseudogene. CDR3 length: 16 amino acids. The DNA of the CDR3 is TGTGCCAGCAGCCCATGCAGAGGCTCCATGAACACTGAAGCTTTCTTT. As protein: CASSPCRGSMNTEAFF.

The genes are TRBV19 and TRBJ2-3; D might be TRBD2 (5 bases). Germline CDR1 reads LNHDA; CDR2 reads SQIVND (reference sequence). CDR3 size: 15 residues. V lost 6 bases to trimming and J lost 3 bases, with 16 bases between them. The CDR3 nucleotides read TGTGCCAGTAGGAAACTAGAATATATTACAGATACGCAGTATTTT. It specifies CASRKLEYITDTQYF. Variable domain in full (rest from reference TRBV19 and TRBJ2-3): DGGITQSPKYLFRKEGQNVTLSCEQNLNHDAMYWYRQDPGQGLRLIYYSQIVNDFQKGDIAEGYSVSREKKESFPLTVTSAQKNPTAFYLCASRKLEYITDTQYFGPGTRLTVL.

The chain combines TRBV7-3 with TRBJ2-3, with 8 nucleotides matching TRBD2. Germline V gives CDR1 SGHTA, CDR2 FQGTGA. Trimming at V came to 5 bases and at J to 4 bases, leaving 8 bases not matched to a gene. The CDR3 has 15 amino acids. The CDR3 protein is CASSPSGGEADTQYF. The CDR3 DNA follows: TGTGCCAGCAGCCCCTCCGGGGGGGAAGCAGATACGCAGTATTTT.

The table lists this clone with a few counts. The same CDR3 is also encoded by other DNA sequences in this sample. The chain joins TRBV9 to TRBJ2-5, with D maybe TRBD1 (6 bases). V was pared by 2 bases and J by 2 bases, with 7 bases between. CDR1 SGDLS and CDR2 YYNGEE come from the germline V gene. There are 13 residues in the CDR3. The CDR3 is CASSVDRQETQYF. CDR3 coding DNA: TGTGCCAGCAGCGTTGACAGGCAAGAGACCCAGTACTTC.

The genes are TRBV6-1 and TRBJ1-2; D gene uncertain. The germline CDR1 and CDR2 sequences are MNHNS and SASEGT. V was pared by 2 bases and J by 2 bases, with 6 bases between. The CDR3 has 13 amino acids. CDR3 nucleotides: TGTGCCAGCAGTGAATCGTTGAACTATGGCTACACCTTC. It yields the protein CASSESLNYGYTF.

V and J are TRBV11-2 and TRBJ1-5, with D maybe TRBD1 (6 bases). Trimming removed 6 bases from V and 3 bases from J, with 15 bases in between. The germline V gene has CDR1 SGHAT and CDR2 FQNNGV. The CDR3 runs to 15 residues. CDR3 bases: TGTGCCAGCAGTAGTACAGGGTCTGACAATCAGCCCCAGCATTTT. It codes for CASSSTGSDNQPQHF.

V gene TRBV5-4 combines with J gene TRBJ2-3; the match to TRBD2 covers 9 bases. Losses at the gene ends were 0 bases for V and 2 bases for J; bases not matched to a gene: 7. Per the germline V gene, CDR1 is SGHNT and CDR2 is YYREEE (reference sequence). The CDR3 contains 17 residues. The CDR3 DNA reads TGTGCCAGCAGCTTGGTACCTAGCGGGGCCTTCACAGATACGCAGTATTTT. This gives the protein CASSLVPSGAFTDTQYF.

This clone was observed many times. The J gene is TRBJ2-2, the V gene TRBV25-1; D remains ambiguous. CDR1 and CDR2 (germline): MGHDK, SYGVNS. V was trimmed by 1 base and J by 3 bases, leaving 6 bases between them. The CDR3 extends over 14 amino acids. The CDR3 here is CASSESWHTGELFF. CDR3 DNA: TGTGCCAGCAGTGAATCTTGGCACACCGGGGAGCTGTTTTTT.

The chain uses TRBV7-2 and TRBJ2-1, with 7 bases lining up with TRBD1. V dropped 1 base and J dropped 4; count of bases not matched to a gene: 4. This CDR3 has 15 residues. Germline CDR1 reads SGHTA; CDR2 reads FQGNSA. The CDR3 is CASSLGGQTYNEQFF. The DNA for the CDR3 is TGTGCCAGCAGCTTAGGGGGACAGACATACAATGAGCAGTTCTTC.

The rearrangement uses TRBV9 and TRBJ1-2; no clear D. This CDR3 has 14 amino acids. Germline CDR1 reads SGDLS; CDR2 reads YYNGEE. Trimming removed 7 bases from V and 8 bases from J, with 21 bases in between. The CDR3 is CASGGGGVLEGYTF. The CDR3 region has the DNA TGTGCCAGCGGAGGTGGTGGGGTACTTGAGGGCTACACCTTC.

The V gene is TRBV27, the J gene TRBJ1-3, with TRBD1 matching 9 bases. The CDR3 totals 13 residues. Losses at the gene ends were 2 bases for V and 7 bases for J; bases not matched to a gene: 0. Germline V CDR1 and CDR2: MNHEY, SMNVEV (reference sequence). CDR3 amino acids: CASSLGQGNTIYF. DNA for the CDR3: TGTGCCAGCAGTTTAGGACAGGGGAACACCATATATTTT.

The chain links TRBV12-3 or TRBV12-4 to TRBJ2-5, with D tentatively TRBD1 (6 bases). There are 13 residues in the CDR3. V was clipped by 6 bases and J by 4 bases, with 12 bases between them. CDR3 amino acids: CASRQGVVETQYF. Here the CDR3 DNA reads TGTGCCAGCAGACAGGGTGTCGTAGAGACCCAGTACTTC.

The rearrangement uses TRBV21-1 and TRBJ2-7; the D segment call TRBD1 is taken from the table without a DNA check. TRBV21-1 is classified as a pseudogene. The CDR3 length is 17 residues. CDR3 bases: TGTGCCAGCCTCCGGGACAGGGGGGTTTTTATGCACTACGAGCAGTACTTC. This gives the protein CASLRDRGVFMHYEQYF.

The chain links TRBV7-9 to TRBJ1-4; possible D gene TRBD1, 5 bases. The V end was cut by 0 bases, the J end by 7 bases, with 18 bases between. Germline lookup yields CDR1 SEHNR and CDR2 FQNEAQ (reference sequence). The CDR3 totals 17 residues. DNA of the CDR3: TGTGCCAGCAGCTTAGCGTTACGGAGGGGAGGTAGTGAAAAACTGTTTTTT. This gives the protein CASSLALRRGGSEKLFF.

The chain is built from TRBV6-6 and TRBJ2-5; D call uncertain. The ends were cut back, 2 bases at V and 4 bases at J, with 5 bases in the middle. The CDR3 contains 12 residues. Germline V gene sequence: CDR1 MNHNY, CDR2 SVGAGI (reference sequence). The DNA of the CDR3 is TGTGCCAGCAGTTACGGCCTAGAGACCCAGTACTTC. Protein product: CASSYGLETQYF.

This sequence joins TRBV12-3 or TRBV12-4 and TRBJ1-1; D call uncertain. The CDR3 is 13 residues long. Between the trimmed V and J ends, which lost 2 bases and 6 bases, there was a span of 10 bases. The CDR3 bases are TGTGCCAGCAGTTTAACGGGGTTGCCTGAAGCTTTCTTT. Translation gives CASSLTGLPEAFF.

CDR3 residues: CASSFPTAGGHTGELFF. The CDR3, as DNA: TGTGCCAGCAGCTTCCCCACGGCGGGGGGGCACACCGGGGAGCTGTTTTTT. The chain combines TRBV11-2 with TRBJ2-2, with 9 positions matching TRBD2. This CDR3 spans 17 amino acids. V trimming: 3 bases; J trimming: 3 bases; junction bases outside the gene matches: 8. In germline, CDR1 is SGHAT, CDR2 FQNNGV. Full variable domain (remainder filled in from reference TRBV11-2 and TRBJ2-2): EAGVAQSPRYKIIEKRQSVAFWCNPISGHATLYWYQQILGQGPKLLIQFQNNGVVDDSQLPKDRFSAERLKGVDSTLKIQPAKLEDSAVYLCASSFPTAGGHTGELFFGEGSRLTVL.

V and J are TRBV7-9 and TRBJ1-1, with 8 bases lining up with TRBD1. Germline loops: CDR1 SEHNR, CDR2 FQNEAQ (reference sequence). The J segment lost 5 bases and the V segment lost 5 bases, leaving 4 bases of the junction unmatched. The length of the CDR3 is 13 residues. Written as DNA, the CDR3 is TGTGCCAGCAGCCACAGGGGGGGGACTGAAGCTTTCTTT. Translation gives CASSHRGGTEAFF.

J is TRBJ1-5 and V is TRBV7-9, with 7 positions matching TRBD1. The CDR3 covers 14 residues. Germline values: CDR1 SEHNR, CDR2 FQNEAQ (reference sequence). V lost 6 bases, J lost 5 bases, and 7 bases stayed unmatched. The CDR3 nucleotides are TGTGCCAGCAGTGGTCGGGACAGTCATCAGCCCCAGCATTTT. Its protein is CASSGRDSHQPQHF.